Given below is one T cell receptor (beta chain) in context. Its antigen target is currently unknown. Per-base quality was not reported, and no clone a single base away is much larger than it. This specimen comes from a study of tumor T cells in aggressive B-cell lymphoma (dated by TCRdb to the late 2010s). Based on the germline V gene, the CDR1 and CDR2 sequences are MRHNA and SNTAGT. The CDR3 contains 14 residues, cysteine and phenylalanine counted. Only the CDR3 region is kept as DNA, spanning 42 bases read in frame from base 1. Trimming removed 6 bases from V and 2 bases from J, leaving 10 bases between the germline ends. Libraries were prepared through the immunoSEQ multiplex PCR assay. This immuneACCESS table, as held by TCRdb, lists in-frame sequences with V and J called but not all clones. Of the missing ones, under half trace to an unresolved V gene in checked studies; the others have no known cause. A total of some 10,000 clones appear in this sample, about 93% of them only once. The ten largest clones take up roughly 3% of the sample.

The clonotype comes from an adult with diffuse large B cell lymphoma. The sequenced sample was tumor tissue. The chain is made from TRBV6-4 and TRBJ2-2; TRBD2 is possibly the D segment (6 matching bases). The CDR3 is CASSQEGNTGELFF. The nucleotides read TGTGCCAGCAGCCAGGAGGGAAACACCGGGGAGCTGTTTTTT.